The 9 T cell receptor beta chains reported below all come from one sample, sequenced in a study of shared clonotypes between healthy human individuals. Generated by immunoSEQ multiplex PCR, the TCRdb table keeps only in-frame clones and is missing some. The sample holds roughly 2.5 million clones, more than 80% seen once. Material for sequencing was naive CD4+ T cells sorted from blood. The sample's subset: CD45RA+ positively selected. These receptor sequences come from a young man in good health.

The chain combines TRBV6-5 with TRBJ2-1; D not resolved. The V gene's germline CDR1 is MNHEY and CDR2 SVGAGI. The CDR3 spans 14 residues. The V end was cut by 8 bases, the J end by 1 base, with 12 bases between. This chain's CDR3 is CASAEARSYNEQFF. In nucleotides, the CDR3 is TGTGCCAGCGCAGAAGCCAGGTCCTACAATGAGCAGTTCTTC.

A remark on this clone: Other DNA sequences from this sample encode an identical CDR3 as well. The chain carries TRBV5-1 and TRBJ2-1; TRBD2 is a possible D gene (5 bases). Germline CDR1 and CDR2: SGHRS and YFSETQ. The V end lost 0 bases, the J end lost 3 bases, and 10 bases lay between the germline ends. The CDR3 spans 15 residues. CDR3 nucleotide sequence: TGCGCCAGCAGCTTGGACAGCGGAAGCTACAATGAGCAGTTCTTC. This encodes CASSLDSGSYNEQFF.

CDR3 sequence reads: CASTPGTSGSNEQFF. CDR3 DNA sequence: TGTGCCAGCACCCCGGGGACTAGCGGGAGCAATGAGCAGTTCTTC. The chain joins TRBV6-5 to TRBJ2-1; TRBD2 matches at 14 bases. Germline CDR1 reads MNHEY; CDR2 reads SVGAGI. This CDR3 region has 15 residues. Losses at the gene ends were 7 bases for V and 6 bases for J; bases not matched to a gene: 5.

The chain joins TRBV11-2 to TRBJ2-1, with 9 bases lining up with TRBD2. V dropped 5 bases and J dropped 3; count of bases not matched to a gene: 5. The V gene's germline CDR1 is SGHAT and CDR2 FQNNGV. This CDR3 spans 15 amino acids. DNA for the CDR3: TGTGCCAGCAGCCCCGGGACTAGCAACTACAATGAGCAGTTCTTC. Encoded protein: CASSPGTSNYNEQFF.

In regard to this clone: Other nucleotide sequences from this sample produce the same CDR3. CDR3 sequence: CASSWDNEKLFF. The CDR3 DNA sequence: TGTGCCAGCAGCTGGGACAACGAAAAACTGTTTTTT. The rearrangement links TRBV5-4 to TRBJ1-4; D is possibly TRBD1 (6 bases). The CDR3 runs to 12 residues. V gave up 3 bases and J gave up 8 bases, with 8 bases separating them. The germline V gene encodes CDR1 SGHNT and CDR2 YYREEE (reference sequence). Supplemented by reference TRBV5-4 and TRBJ1-4, the full variable domain reads ETGVTQSPTHLIKTRGQQVTLRCSSQSGHNTVSWYQQALGQGPQFIFQYYREEENGRGNFPPRFSGLQFPNYSSELNVNALELDDSALYLCASSWDNEKLFFGSGTQLSVL.

As concerns this clone: The sample contains more than one DNA sequence encoding this CDR3. V is TRBV2 and J is TRBJ2-7; no clear D. The CDR3 is 12 residues long. Trimming took 2 bases from V and 0 from J, leaving 2 bases between them. Germline CDR1 and CDR2: SNHLY and FYNNEI. CDR3 region: CASSESSYEQYF. In nucleotides, the CDR3 is TGTGCCAGCAGTGAAAGCTCCTACGAGCAGTACTTC.

The genes are TRBV10-3 and TRBJ2-2, with D perhaps TRBD1 (5 bases). This CDR3 contains 12 residues. With 8 bases removed from V and 7 bases from J, the gap between germline ends came to 11 bases. Germline V gives CDR1 ENHRY, CDR2 SYGVKD. The chain's CDR3 is CAIGAAVGELFF. CDR3 coding DNA: TGTGCCATCGGGGCGGCGGTCGGGGAGCTGTTTTTT.

The chain joins TRBV6-5 to TRBJ1-2; unclear D gene. Germline V gene sequence: CDR1 MNHEY, CDR2 SVGAGI. This CDR3 comprises 15 residues. The germline V and J ends were trimmed by 6 bases and 3 bases, with 17 bases remaining between them. The CDR3 reads CASRRLGSRDYGYTF. The CDR3, as DNA: TGTGCCAGCAGGCGTCTGGGCTCCCGGGACTATGGCTACACCTTC.

V usage is TRBV6-5 and J usage is TRBJ2-7, with TRBD2 identical over 9 bases. Germline lookup yields CDR1 MNHEY and CDR2 SVGAGI. Unmatched junction bases numbered 6, after V lost 8 bases and J lost 7 bases. CDR3 length: 12 amino acids. The CDR3 coding sequence is TGTGCCAGCTCCATCCTAGCGGGAGAGCAGTACTTC. It translates to CASSILAGEQYF.